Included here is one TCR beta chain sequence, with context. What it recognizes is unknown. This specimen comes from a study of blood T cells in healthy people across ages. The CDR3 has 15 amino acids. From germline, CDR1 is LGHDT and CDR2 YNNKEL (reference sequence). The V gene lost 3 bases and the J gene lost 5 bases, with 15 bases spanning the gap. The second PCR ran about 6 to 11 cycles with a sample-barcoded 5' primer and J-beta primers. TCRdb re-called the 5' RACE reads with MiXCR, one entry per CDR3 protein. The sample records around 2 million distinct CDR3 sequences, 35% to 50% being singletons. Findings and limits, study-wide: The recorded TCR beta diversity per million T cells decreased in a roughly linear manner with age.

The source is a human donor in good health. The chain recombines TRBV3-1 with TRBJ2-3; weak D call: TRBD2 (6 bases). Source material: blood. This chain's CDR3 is CASSQEGTPGDTQYF. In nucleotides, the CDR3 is TGTGCCAGCAGCCAGGAAGGGACTCCGGGAGATACGCAGTATTTT.